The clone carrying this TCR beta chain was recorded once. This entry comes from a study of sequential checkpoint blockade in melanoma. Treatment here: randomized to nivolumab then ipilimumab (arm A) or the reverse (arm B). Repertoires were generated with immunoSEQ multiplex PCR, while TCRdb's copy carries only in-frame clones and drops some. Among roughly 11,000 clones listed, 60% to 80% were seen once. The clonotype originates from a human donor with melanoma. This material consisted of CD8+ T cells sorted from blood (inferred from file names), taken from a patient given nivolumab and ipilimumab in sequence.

The CDR3 region has the DNA TGTGCCAGCAGTGCTGGGACAGGGGGCTCCTACGAGCAGTACTTC. Translating it yields CASSAGTGGSYEQYF. V is TRBV6-1 and J is TRBJ2-7; 11 nucleotides align to TRBD1. J lost 0 bases, V lost 4 bases, and 2 bases had no gene match. There are 15 residues in the CDR3. The germline V gene encodes CDR1 MNHNS and CDR2 SASEGT.